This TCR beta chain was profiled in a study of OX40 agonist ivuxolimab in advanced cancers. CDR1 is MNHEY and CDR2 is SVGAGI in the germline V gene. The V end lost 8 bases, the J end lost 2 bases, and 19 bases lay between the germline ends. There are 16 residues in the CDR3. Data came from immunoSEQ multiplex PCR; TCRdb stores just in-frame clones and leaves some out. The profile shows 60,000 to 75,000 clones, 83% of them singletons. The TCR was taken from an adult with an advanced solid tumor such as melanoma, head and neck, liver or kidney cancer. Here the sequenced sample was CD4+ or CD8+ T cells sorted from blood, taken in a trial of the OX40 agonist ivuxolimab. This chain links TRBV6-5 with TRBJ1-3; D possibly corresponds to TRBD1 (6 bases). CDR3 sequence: CASRLDSLGAGNTIYF. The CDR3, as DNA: TGTGCCAGCCGTTTGGACAGCTTAGGGGCTGGAAACACCATATATTTT.